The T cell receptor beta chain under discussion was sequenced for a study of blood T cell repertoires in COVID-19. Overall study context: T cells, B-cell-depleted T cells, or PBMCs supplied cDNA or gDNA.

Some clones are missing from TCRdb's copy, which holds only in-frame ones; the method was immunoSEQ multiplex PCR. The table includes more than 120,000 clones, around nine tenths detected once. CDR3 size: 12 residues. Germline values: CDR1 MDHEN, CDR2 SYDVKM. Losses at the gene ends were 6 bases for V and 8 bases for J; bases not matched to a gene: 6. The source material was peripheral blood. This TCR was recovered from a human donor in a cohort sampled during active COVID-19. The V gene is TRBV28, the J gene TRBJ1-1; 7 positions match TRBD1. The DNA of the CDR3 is TGTGCCAGCAGACAATGGGACAGAGAAGCTTTCTTT. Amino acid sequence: CASRQWDREAFF.